This record concerns one T cell receptor (beta chain) sequence. Its target is unknown. This record comes from a study of memory CD4+ T cells and cytomegalovirus serostatus. Study conclusions and caveats: About 40% of the roughly 160 known CMV-associated TCRbeta sequences appeared in CD4+ memory.

From germline, CDR1 is MNHEY and CDR2 SMNVEV (reference sequence). The CDR3 spans 15 residues. After removal of 6 bases from V and 5 bases from J, the junction contained 10 bases not matched to a gene. Single viable CD3+CD4+CD8-CD45RO+ cells were sorted as the memory CD4+ T cells. CMV serostatus came from serum IgG against pp150, pp28, p38, p52. CD4+ T cells were isolated by positive magnetic selection. Clones were read by immunoSEQ multiplex PCR, and TCRdb kept only the in-frame ones, dropping some. The data contain about 25,000 clones, around 80% of them singletons. The TCR sequence derives from an adult in good health and CMV-seronegative. The chain couples TRBV27 to TRBJ1-2, with 9 bases aligning to TRBD1. Sequencing input: memory CD4+ T cells from blood. This CDR3 is CASRPSLGQGYGYTF. CDR3 nucleotides: TGTGCCAGCAGGCCATCCTTGGGACAGGGATATGGCTACACCTTC.